This T cell receptor beta chain is from a study of beta chain features in type 1 diabetes. Study in general: Investigators examined around 110 million sorted cells across all samples.

Whole-study findings and limits: Researchers caution that PCR might favor shorter templates, equally among patients and controls.

The germline CDR1 and CDR2 sequences are LGHNA and YSLEER. The CDR3 consists of 13 residues. V was pared by 8 bases and J by 4 bases, with 14 bases between. About this clone: Its target is unknown.

The investigators reverse transcribed all of the isolated RNA, so they sequenced expressed TCRB transcripts. Method: immunoSEQ multiplex PCR; TCRdb's copy keeps in-frame clones and lacks some. The table has hundreds of thousands of clones, roughly 31% seen once. The clonotype was recovered from a man aged 18 to 29 in good health. The sequencing sample was made of naive CD4+ T cells from blood. V is TRBV4-3 and J is TRBJ1-2, with a tentative D call TRBD1 (5 bases). CDR3 region: CASGPGAGYGYTF. The CDR3 DNA is TGCGCCAGCGGGCCCGGGGCGGGCTATGGCTACACCTTC.